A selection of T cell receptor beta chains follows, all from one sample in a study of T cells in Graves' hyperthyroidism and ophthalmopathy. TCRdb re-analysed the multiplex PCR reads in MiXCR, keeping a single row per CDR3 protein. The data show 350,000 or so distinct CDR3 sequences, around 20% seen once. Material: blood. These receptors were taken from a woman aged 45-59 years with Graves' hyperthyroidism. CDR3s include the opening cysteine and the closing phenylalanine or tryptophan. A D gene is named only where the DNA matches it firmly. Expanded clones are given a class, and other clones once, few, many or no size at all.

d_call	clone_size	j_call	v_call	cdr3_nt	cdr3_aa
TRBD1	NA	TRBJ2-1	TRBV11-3	TGTGCCAGCAGCAAATTAGGACAGGGGTCGTGGAATGAGCAGTTCTTC	CASSKLGQGSWNEQFF
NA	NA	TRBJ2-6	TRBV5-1	TGCGCCAGCAGCTTGGAGACCGGAAGACTCTCTGGGGCCAACGTCCTGACTTTC	CASSLETGRLSGANVLTF
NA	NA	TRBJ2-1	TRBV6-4	TGTGCCACCCGACAAAGCTCCTACAATGAGCAGTTCTTC	CATRQSSYNEQFF
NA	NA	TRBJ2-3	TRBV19	TGTGCCAGTAGACCTACGAGATCTGGGCGGAGAGATACGCAGTATTTT	CASRPTRSGRRDTQYF
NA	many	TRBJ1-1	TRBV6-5	TGTGCCAGCAGTTACTTTCAGGGCAGCACTGAAGCTTTCTTT	CASSYFQGSTEAFF
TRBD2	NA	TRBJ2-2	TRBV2	TGTGCCAGCAGTGATCCTAGCGGGAGGGGAGCCGGGGAGCTGTTTTTT	CASSDPSGRGAGELFF
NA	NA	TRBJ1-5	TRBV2	TGTGCCAGCAGTGAGGGGATCGCTGGGAATCAGCCCCAGCATTTT	CASSEGIAGNQPQHF
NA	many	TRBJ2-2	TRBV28	TGTGCCAGCAGTTTAAGCACCCCGAACACCGGGGAGCTGTTTTTT	CASSLSTPNTGELFF
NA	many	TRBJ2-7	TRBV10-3	TGTGCCATTCGCCCAGTAGTTATCTCCTACGAGCAGTACTTC	CAIRPVVISYEQYF
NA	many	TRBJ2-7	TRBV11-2	TGTGCCAGCAGCTCCCCTGGGAGAAACGAGCAGTACTTC	CASSSPGRNEQYF
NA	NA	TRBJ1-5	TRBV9	TGTGCCAGCAGCGTAGACCCAAGTCAGCCCCAGCATTTT	CASSVDPSQPQHF
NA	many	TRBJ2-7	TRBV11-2	TGTGCCAGCAGCCCTCGATATGCCTACGAGCAGTACTTC	CASSPRYAYEQYF
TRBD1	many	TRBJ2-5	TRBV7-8	TGTGCCAGCAGCGCTAGGAGGACAGGGACCCATGAGACCCAGTACTTC	CASSARRTGTHETQYF
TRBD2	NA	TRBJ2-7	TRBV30	TGTGCCTGGGGAACTAGCGCCTACGAGCAGTACTTC	CAWGTSAYEQYF
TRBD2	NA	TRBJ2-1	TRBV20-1	TGCAGTGCTGCCGGGACTAGCGGGCTGAACAATGAGCAGTTCTTC	CSAAGTSGLNNEQFF
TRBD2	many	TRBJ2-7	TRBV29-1	TGCAGCGCGAGCGGGAATTTCTACGAGCAGTACTTC	CSASGNFYEQYF
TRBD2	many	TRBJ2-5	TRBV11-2	TGTGCCAGCAGGCAGGCGGGGGGGTTGGAGACCCAGTACTTC	CASRQAGGLETQYF
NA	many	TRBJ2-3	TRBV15	TGTGCCACCGATTTGGGGCAGGGAACAGATACGCAGTATTTT	CATDLGQGTDTQYF
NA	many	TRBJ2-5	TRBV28	TGTGCCAGCAGCTTGTCAGAGACCCAGTACTTC	CASSLSETQYF
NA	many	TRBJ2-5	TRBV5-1	TGCGCCACCACGACTGTTCCCCTGGAGACCCAGTACTTC	CATTTVPLETQYF
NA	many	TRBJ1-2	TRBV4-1	TGCGCCAGCAGCCAAGGCCTGGGCGGGGGAGCCTATGGCTACACCTTC	CASSQGLGGGAYGYTF
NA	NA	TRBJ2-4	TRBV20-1	TGCAGTGCTAGGCCCCCTAAGGAGGGGGCCAAAAACATTCAGTACTTC	CSARPPKEGAKNIQYF
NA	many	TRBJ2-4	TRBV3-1	TGTGCCAGCAGCGCGTTAGCCAAAAACATTCAGTACTTC	CASSALAKNIQYF
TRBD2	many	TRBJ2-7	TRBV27	TGTGCCAGCAGTTTGGAACTAGCGGGAGGCCACGAGCAGTACTTC	CASSLELAGGHEQYF
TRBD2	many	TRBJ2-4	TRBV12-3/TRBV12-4	TGTGCCAGCGGAGGCGGGGGTGGCGCCAAAAACATTCAGTACTTC	CASGGGGGAKNIQYF
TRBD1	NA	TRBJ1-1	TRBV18	TGTGCCAGCTCACCCAGACAGGGGGGGAGGAACACTGAAGCTTTCTTT	CASSPRQGGRNTEAFF
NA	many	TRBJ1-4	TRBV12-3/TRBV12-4	TGTGCCAGCAGTTTACGAGGTCCGGGTGAAAAACTGTTTTTT	CASSLRGPGEKLFF
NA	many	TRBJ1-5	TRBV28	TGTGCCAGCAGTTTATCAACAGGGTGGAGCAATCAGCCCCAGCATTTT	CASSLSTGWSNQPQHF
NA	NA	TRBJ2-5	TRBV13	TGTGCCAGCAGCCAAACCAGGGTTCGAGAGACCCAGTACTTC	CASSQTRVRETQYF
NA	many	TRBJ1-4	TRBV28	TGTGCCAGCAGTTTTTTTATCGGGACACCTACCTCAACTAATGAAAAACTGTTTTTT	CASSFFIGTPTSTNEKLFF
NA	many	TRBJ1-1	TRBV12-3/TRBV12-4	TGTGCCAGCAGTTTTCGGGGTTCGGTAAACACTGAAGCTTTCTTT	CASSFRGSVNTEAFF
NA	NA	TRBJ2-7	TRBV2	TGTGCCAGCAGTCGGACAGGGAGGGTATACGAGCAGTACTTC	CASSRTGRVYEQYF
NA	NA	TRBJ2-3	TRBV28	TGTGCCAGCAGTTCCCCCCCCCCAGATACGCAGTATTTT	CASSSPPPDTQYF
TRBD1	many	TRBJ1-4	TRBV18	TGTGCCAGCTCACCGGTCAGGGGGCGTGAAAAACTGTTTTTT	CASSPVRGREKLFF
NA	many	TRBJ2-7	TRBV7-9	TGTGCCAGCAGTTCCAGGGGTCCCTACGAGCAGTACTTC	CASSSRGPYEQYF
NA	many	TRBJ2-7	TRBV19	TGTGCCAGTAGTACCAGCATCAACACCTACGAGCAGTACTTC	CASSTSINTYEQYF
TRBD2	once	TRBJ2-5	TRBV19	TGTGCCAGTAGTCCTTCGACTAGCGGGAGGGTGGAGACCCAGTACTTC	CASSPSTSGRVETQYF
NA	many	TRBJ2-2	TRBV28	TGTGCCAGCAGTAAGTCCCCGAACACCGGGGAGCTGTTTTTT	CASSKSPNTGELFF